A single sample is the source of the 26 T cell receptor beta chains below, sequenced in a study of T cells in localized non-small cell lung cancer. The protocol was immunoSEQ multiplex PCR, while the TCRdb copy is restricted to in-frame clones and leaves out a portion. The table records around 1,800 clones, 15% to 20% of them present only once. This specimen was normal lung tissue next to the tumor, taken before any cancer treatment. Receptors originate from a woman aged 40-75 years with stage I lung adenocarcinoma.

This clone was seen a handful of times. The chain recombines TRBV11-3 with TRBJ1-2; weak D call: TRBD1 (5 bases). This CDR3 comprises 15 residues. Germline V lookup: CDR1 SGHNT, CDR2 YENEEA. Trimming removed 3 bases from V and 4 bases from J, with 15 bases in between. The CDR3, as DNA: TGTGCCAGCAGCTTGGGCCCCGGGACCCTCTATGGCTACACCTTC. This codes for CASSLGPGTLYGYTF.

This clone turned up a few times. This chain uses TRBV19 with TRBJ1-1; TRBD1 might be the D (5 bases). Per germline, CDR1 LNHDA and CDR2 SQIVND (reference sequence). CDR3 length equals 11 residues. V lost 8 bases, J lost 11 bases, and 15 bases lay in between. The CDR3, as DNA: TGTGCCAGTGGGGGGGAGTTTGGGGCTTTCTTT. Translation: CASGGEFGAFF.

This clone was detected only a few times. V and J are TRBV6-8 and TRBJ2-7; 10 positions agree with TRBD1. V shed 7 bases and J 5 bases; nucleotides not matched to a gene: 5. This CDR3 spans 13 amino acids. Germline-derived CDR1 and CDR2 are MNHGY and SAAAGT. CDR3 DNA sequence: TGTGCCAGCACGTGGGACAGGGGAGACGAGCAGTACTTC. It is translated as CASTWDRGDEQYF.

V is TRBV6-8 and J is TRBJ1-2; 11 nucleotides agree with TRBD1. Trimming at V came to 6 bases and at J to 8 bases, leaving 11 bases not matched to a gene. The CDR3 has 15 residues. CDR1 is MNHGY, CDR2 SAAAGT, per germline. In DNA, the CDR3 is TGTGCCAGCAGGGCCGGGACAGGGGGAGTACACGGCTACACCTTC. This gives the protein CASRAGTGGVHGYTF.

The rearrangement joins TRBV15 to TRBJ2-3; the match to TRBD1 covers 9 bases. CDR1 and CDR2 (germline): LNHNV, YYDKDF (reference sequence). J gave up 6 bases and V 3 bases, and 10 bases lay outside the gene matches. The CDR3 sequence is 16 residues long. The CDR3 region has the DNA TGTGCCACCAGCAGGACGACAGGGGGACGAGGGGATACGCAGTATTTT. Amino acid sequence: CATSRTTGGRGDTQYF.

The J gene is TRBJ2-1, the V gene TRBV19, with TRBD1 identical over 8 bases. With V trimmed by 4 bases and J by 4 bases, 9 bases remained unmatched. CDR3 length: 16 amino acids. The germline V gene encodes CDR1 LNHDA and CDR2 SQIVND (reference sequence). The CDR3 nucleotides are TGTGCCAGTAGTAAGGCCTACAGGGGGTATTACAATGAGCAGTTCTTC. This translates into CASSKAYRGYYNEQFF.

This clone was detected only a few times. This chain connects TRBV11-3 to TRBJ1-1, with D possibly matching TRBD1 (6 bases). This CDR3 region has 16 residues. Germline CDR1 SGHNT, CDR2 YENEEA. Trimming took 6 bases from V and 1 from J, leaving 18 bases between them. CDR3 sequence (DNA): TGTGCCAGCAGATCAGGGGTAGGGATAGGGAACACTGAAGCTTTCTTT. Its translation is CASRSGVGIGNTEAFF.

This clone qualifies as medium-sized. This chain links TRBV5-1 with TRBJ2-7; 11 nucleotides line up with TRBD1. V was clipped by 4 bases and J by 3 bases; unmatched bases: 3. This CDR3 comprises 14 residues. CDR1 and CDR2 (germline): SGHRS, YFSETQ. This chain's CDR3 is CASSPGTGGYEQYF. The DNA of the CDR3 is TGCGCCAGCAGCCCCGGGACAGGGGGCTACGAGCAGTACTTC.

The sample holds a few counts of this clone. The chain couples TRBV19 to TRBJ1-6, with a tentative D call TRBD1 (5 bases). V shed 5 bases and J shed 9 bases, with 17 bases lying between them. Germline loops: CDR1 LNHDA, CDR2 SQIVND (reference sequence). The CDR3 covers 15 residues. This CDR3 reads CASSPQGSTTSPLHF. CDR3 sequence (DNA): TGTGCCAGTAGTCCCCAGGGATCAACAACTTCACCCCTCCACTTT.

This clone was counted only a few times. V is TRBV7-6 and J is TRBJ2-5; D is uncertain. The CDR3 sequence is 14 residues long. The germline gives CDR1 SGHVS, CDR2 FNYEAQ. Deletions cut 5 bases from V and 0 bases from J, with 10 bases between. CDR3 amino acids: CASSPDLYQETQYF. In DNA, the CDR3 is TGTGCCAGCAGCCCCGACTTGTACCAAGAGACCCAGTACTTC.

The rearrangement uses TRBV19 and TRBJ1-2; 8 nucleotides match TRBD1. Per germline, CDR1 LNHDA and CDR2 SQIVND (reference sequence). This CDR3 is built from 14 residues. J lost 7 bases, V lost 3 bases, and 7 bases had no gene match. The CDR3 region has the DNA TGTGCCAGTAGTATGTTGGACAGGGTCTCTGGCTACACCTTC. This gives the protein CASSMLDRVSGYTF.

This clone is medium-sized within its sample. The chain uses TRBV6-8 and TRBJ2-2, with 10 bases lining up with TRBD1. The ends lost 6 bases at V and 3 bases at J; junction bases unmatched: 10. CDR1 and CDR2 from the germline V gene are MNHGY and SAAAGT. The CDR3 totals 17 residues. The DNA of the CDR3 is TGTGCCAGCAGCTACCTCCGGGACAGGGGCCACACCGGGGAGCTGTTTTTT. Amino acids: CASSYLRDRGHTGELFF.

This clone was seen a handful of times. V and J are TRBV6-8 and TRBJ2-7, with TRBD2 as a possible D gene (7 bases). This CDR3 has 14 residues. The germline V gene has CDR1 MNHGY and CDR2 SAAAGT. Trimming took 7 bases from V and 3 from J, leaving 16 bases between them. The CDR3 sequence: CASTPGGLHYEQYF. CDR3 coding DNA: TGTGCCAGCACACCGGGGGGCCTTCACTACGAGCAGTACTTC.

The chain combines TRBV11-3 with TRBJ1-3, with a tentative D call TRBD1 (6 bases). Between the trimmed V and J ends, which lost 4 bases and 1 base, there was a span of 14 bases. The germline V gene has CDR1 SGHNT and CDR2 YENEEA. The length of the CDR3 is 16 residues. In nucleotides, the CDR3 is TGTGCCAGCAGCTCCCAGGTTAGGGGGTCTGGAAACACCATATATTTT. Its protein is CASSSQVRGSGNTIYF.

The V and J genes are TRBV10-2 and TRBJ2-1, with 15 bases aligning to TRBD2. CDR3 size: 16 residues. V lost 6 bases to trimming and J lost 8 bases; unmatched junction nucleotides: 8. Germline CDR1 and CDR2: WSHSY and SAAADI. CDR3 DNA: TGCGCCAGCAGGGGACTAGCGGGGGGTCTTGGTTATGAGCAGTTCTTC. This translates into CASRGLAGGLGYEQFF.

This clone was counted ten times or more. J is TRBJ2-7 and V is TRBV11-3, with unresolved D. The CDR3 has 14 residues. Germline V lookup: CDR1 SGHNT, CDR2 YENEEA. V was clipped by 5 bases and J by 2 bases, with 13 bases between them. The CDR3 region is CASSAATSAYEQYF. CDR3 DNA sequence: TGTGCCAGCAGCGCCGCGACGTCTGCCTACGAGCAGTACTTC.

V and J are TRBV29-1 and TRBJ2-7; 9 bases fit TRBD1. In germline, CDR1 is SQVTM, CDR2 ANQGSEA. The CDR3 runs 13 residues. V trimming: 4 bases; J trimming: 4 bases; junction bases outside the gene matches: 5. As DNA, the CDR3 is TGCAGCGTTGGCCCGGGACAGGGTTACGAGCAGTACTTC. Amino acids: CSVGPGQGYEQYF.

There are a few counts of this clone. The V and J genes are TRBV9 and TRBJ1-1, with 7 positions matching TRBD1. The germline V gene encodes CDR1 SGDLS and CDR2 YYNGEE. The CDR3 spans 14 residues. J gave up 3 bases and V 6 bases, and 8 bases lay outside the gene matches. The CDR3 loop reads CASKGARGDTEAFF. DNA of the CDR3: TGTGCCAGCAAGGGGGCCAGGGGAGACACTGAAGCTTTCTTT.

V usage is TRBV11-3 and J usage is TRBJ1-5, with TRBD1 as a possible D gene (5 bases). Germline V CDR1 and CDR2: SGHNT, YENEEA. Trimming cost V 5 bases and J 4 bases, with 15 bases left between them. This CDR3 has 15 amino acids. In DNA form, the CDR3 reads TGTGCCAGCAGCCAAGGATACAGGTCTAATCAGCCCCAGCATTTT. Its translation is CASSQGYRSNQPQHF.

Within the sample, this clone is medium-sized. The rearrangement joins TRBV6-8 to TRBJ2-3; the D is unclear. Germline CDR1 reads MNHGY; CDR2 reads SAAAGT. The V end was cut by 5 bases, the J end by 5 bases, with 14 bases between. The CDR3 is made up of 14 amino acids. The CDR3 bases are TGTGCCAGCAGTGTTACTCAAGGTAGAGATACGCAGTATTTT. It is translated as CASSVTQGRDTQYF.

This clone is labeled as medium-sized. The genes are TRBV11-3 and TRBJ1-1; 8 nucleotides agree with TRBD1. Germline values: CDR1 SGHNT, CDR2 YENEEA. The V segment lost 4 bases and the J segment 0 bases; nucleotides outside the gene matches: 4. The CDR3 is 15 residues long. The chain's CDR3 is CASSSPGQVNTEAFF. The CDR3 nucleotides read TGTGCCAGCAGCTCCCCGGGACAGGTGAACACTGAAGCTTTCTTT. Full variable domain (remainder filled in from reference TRBV11-3 and TRBJ1-1): EAGVVQSPRYKIIEKKQPVAFWCNPISGHNTLYWYLQNLGQGPELLIRYENEEAVDDSQLPKDRFSAERLKGVDSTLKIQPAELGDSAVYLCASSSPGQVNTEAFFGQGTRLTVV.

The J gene is TRBJ2-1, the V gene TRBV7-7, with TRBD1 matching 9 bases. Trimming at V came to 5 bases and at J to 4 bases, leaving 6 bases not matched to a gene. This CDR3 comprises 15 residues. The germline V gene has CDR1 SSHAT and CDR2 FNYEAQ (reference sequence). The DNA of the CDR3 is TGTGCCAGCAGCCCGGGACAGGGAAGATACAATGAGCAGTTCTTC. Translated, it gives CASSPGQGRYNEQFF.

The rearrangement joins TRBV19 to TRBJ1-1; D is ambiguous. The CDR3 runs to 11 residues. The V gene lost 8 bases and the J gene lost 7 bases, with 11 bases spanning the gap. Germline CDR1 is LNHDA and CDR2 is SQIVND (reference sequence). This CDR3 is CASLFSSEAFF. In DNA form, the CDR3 reads TGTGCCAGTTTGTTCAGCAGTGAAGCTTTCTTT.

The rearrangement links TRBV5-1 to TRBJ2-7, with TRBD2 matching over 10 bases. This CDR3 is 16 amino acids long. V shed 4 bases, J shed 2 bases, and the junction held 9 bases outside the gene matches. Germline lookup yields CDR1 SGHRS and CDR2 YFSETQ. Written as DNA, the CDR3 is TGCGCCAGCAGCAAATCCTCCACTAGCGGGGCCTACGAGCAGTACTTC. Translation: CASSKSSTSGAYEQYF.

V is TRBV19 and J is TRBJ2-2; TRBD2 aligns across 10 bases. The CDR3 has 13 residues. CDR1 is LNHDA and CDR2 is SQIVND in the germline V gene (reference sequence). V lost 11 bases and J lost 6; bases outside the gene matches: 6. The CDR3 loop reads CAVQTSGSGELFF. CDR3 DNA: TGTGCCGTACAGACTAGCGGGTCCGGGGAGCTGTTTTTT.

This chain links TRBV11-3 with TRBJ2-2, with 7 bases that match TRBD1. V lost 0 bases and J lost 0; bases outside the gene matches: 4. From germline, CDR1 is SGHNT and CDR2 YENEEA. The CDR3 is 17 amino acids. CDR3 in amino acids: CASSLDNRGANTGELFF. The CDR3 DNA sequence: TGTGCCAGCAGCTTAGATAACAGGGGTGCGAACACCGGGGAGCTGTTTTTT.